The 12 T cell receptor beta chains presented below share a single source sample, sequenced in a study of CD8 T cells in ankylosing spondylitis listed by TCRdb under 2017. Library preparation used 5' RACE. Reads for this sample came from an Illumina HiSeq 2500. TCRdb's own reprocessing of the public reads used fastp at Q25 and MiXCR and kept productive beta chains. Rows with one shared CDR3 protein collapse into an entry with the most common genes and DNA. The sample table contains around 220,000 distinct CDR3 sequences; only one count was recorded for roughly 10% of them. 21% of the sample is taken by the ten largest. Sequenced sample: blood, either unsorted or a sorted T cell fraction (not recorded which). All receptors come from a male donor with ankylosing spondylitis or in good health (not recorded which).

This clonotype was counted at least ten times. The chain has TRBV7-9 and TRBJ2-1; TRBD2 agrees at 12 bases. The CDR3 runs to 17 residues. Trimming at V came to 5 bases and at J to 4 bases, leaving 9 bases not matched to a gene. From germline, CDR1 is SEHNR and CDR2 FQNEAQ (reference sequence). CDR3 nucleotides: TGTGCCAGCAGCGCAGGGACCGGGACTAGCGGGTACAATGAGCAGTTCTTC. It is translated as CASSAGTGTSGYNEQFF. The variable domain in full, with the rest retrieved from reference TRBV7-9 and TRBJ2-1, is DTGVSQNPRHKITKRGQNVTFRCDPISEHNRLYWYRQTLGQGPEFLTYFQNEAQLEKSRLLSDRFSAERPKGSFSTLEIQRTEQGDSAMYLCASSAGTGTSGYNEQFFGPGTRLTVL.

V and J are TRBV5-1 and TRBJ1-3; 10 bases fit TRBD1. V lost 1 base and J lost 2; bases outside the gene matches: 3. The CDR3 extends over 16 amino acids. Germline CDR1 reads SGHRS; CDR2 reads YFSETQ. CDR3 amino acids: CASSLIGTGAGNTIYF. CDR3 sequence (DNA): TGCGCCAGCAGCTTGATCGGGACAGGGGCTGGAAACACCATATATTTT.

In this sample, this clonotype turned up a few times. The chain employs TRBV11-2 and TRBJ2-6; TRBD1 agrees at 8 bases. CDR3 length: 16 residues. After removal of 5 bases from V and 0 bases from J, the junction contained 3 bases not matched to a gene. CDR1 and CDR2 (germline): SGHAT, FQNNGV. In DNA form, the CDR3 reads TGTGCCAGCAGCGTAACAGGGGGCTCTGGGGCCAACGTCCTGACTTTC. Its translation: CASSVTGGSGANVLTF.

This rearrangement joins TRBV7-2 to TRBJ2-3; 9 nucleotides align to TRBD1. The J segment lost 4 bases and the V segment lost 7 bases, leaving 9 bases of the junction unmatched. The germline V gene encodes CDR1 SGHTA and CDR2 FQGNSA. The CDR3 has 15 residues. CDR3 coding DNA: TGTGCCAGCACCCCCCGGACAGGGGAGTCAGATACGCAGTATTTT. This translates into CASTPRTGESDTQYF. The variable domain in full, with the rest retrieved from reference TRBV7-2 and TRBJ2-3, is GAGVSQSPSNKVTEKGKDVELRCDPISGHTALYWYRQSLGQGLEFLIYFQGNSAPDKSGLPSDRFSAERTGGSVSTLTIQRTQQEDSAVYLCASTPRTGESDTQYFGPGTRLTVL.

This chain links TRBV18 with TRBJ1-5; D possibly corresponds to TRBD1 (5 bases). The length of the CDR3 is 13 residues. The germline gives CDR1 KGHSH, CDR2 LQKENI. V was shortened by 5 bases and J by 5 bases, with 10 bases between the two germline ends. The CDR3 reads CASSIQTDQPQHF. DNA of the CDR3: TGTGCCAGCTCAATACAGACAGATCAGCCCCAGCATTTT.

This clonotype was counted between two and nine times. The genes are TRBV25-1 and TRBJ2-3; 10 bases match TRBD2. The V gene's germline CDR1 is MGHDK and CDR2 SYGVNS. Trimming removed 0 bases from V and 1 base from J; junction bases left unmatched: 10. CDR3 length: 19 amino acids. CDR3 bases: TGTGCCAGCAGTGAATACGGGGGCACTAGCGGGGCCCGCACAGATACGCAGTATTTT. It codes for CASSEYGGTSGARTDTQYF.

V is TRBV30 and J is TRBJ1-6, with D maybe TRBD1 (5 bases). CDR1 is GTSNPN, CDR2 SVGIG, per germline (reference sequence). There are 11 residues in the CDR3. Trimming stripped 4 bases from V and 12 bases from J, with 10 bases between. The CDR3 spells CAWKGSGPLHF. As DNA, the CDR3 is TGTGCCTGGAAGGGGTCGGGACCCCTCCACTTT.

The chain has TRBV6-1 and TRBJ1-2, with a weak D call TRBD1 (5 bases). Germline assignment: CDR1 MNHNS and CDR2 SASEGT. V was cut by 6 bases and J by 8 bases, with 16 bases left in between. The CDR3 has 13 amino acids. CDR3 amino acids: CASSNRQGRGYTF. CDR3 bases: TGTGCCAGCAGCAACCGGCAGGGTCGCGGCTACACCTTC.

This clonotype was seen at least ten times. This sequence joins TRBV20-1 and TRBJ1-1, with D perhaps matching TRBD1 (5 bases). Trimming cost V 6 bases and J 10 bases, with 21 bases left between them. Germline V gene lookup returns CDR1 DFQATT and CDR2 SNEGSKA (reference sequence). The CDR3 spans 13 residues. The CDR3 protein is CSAPPGPTGTAFF. For the CDR3, the DNA is TGCAGTGCCCCACCAGGCCCAACCGGGACAGCTTTCTTT.

This clonotype was recorded at least ten times. The chain combines TRBV12-3 or TRBV12-4 with TRBJ2-1; D may be TRBD1 or TRBD2 (6 bases each). The CDR3 has 15 residues. Trimming shortened V by 6 bases and J by 4 bases, and 16 bases separated the two germline ends. The CDR3 coding sequence is TGTGCCAGCAGACCCCGAGGGGGGCCGTACAATGAGCAGTTCTTC. Its translation is CASRPRGGPYNEQFF.

Many counts were recorded for this clonotype. CDR3 coding DNA: TGTGCCACCAGCAGAGATCTGCGGGATGAGGGAAAACTGTTTTTT. Protein product: CATSRDLRDEGKLFF. The V call is TRBV15, the J call TRBJ1-4, with D hard to call. This CDR3 is built from 15 residues. Germline CDR1 LNHNV, CDR2 YYDKDF (reference sequence). V lost 0 bases to trimming and J lost 10 bases, with 15 bases between them.

This clonotype has at least ten counts. The rearrangement links TRBV9 to TRBJ2-3; no clear D gene. Trimming took off 3 bases at V and 6 bases at J, with 11 bases between the two ends. CDR1 SGDLS and CDR2 YYNGEE come from the germline V gene. This CDR3 has 13 residues. The CDR3 nucleotides are TGTGCCAGCAGCGCTTCATTGGGGGATACGCAGTATTTT. It encodes CASSASLGDTQYF.